This entry describes one TCR beta chain. 13 Jbeta primers and 60 Vbeta primers were used for the PCR. The data were produced by immunoSEQ multiplex PCR, yet TCRdb's version contains in-frame clones alone and is incomplete. The listing contains 150,000 or so clones. This sample was taken from a study of cytomegalovirus exposure and HLA in healthy donors. The CDR3 consists of 19 residues. From germline, CDR1 is SGHVS and CDR2 FQNEAQ. Unmatched junction bases numbered 10, after V lost 5 bases and J lost 0 bases. The specimen was PBMCs. The clonotype originates from a man between 18 and 29 years old in good health and CMV-seronegative. The gene calls are TRBV7-8 and TRBJ2-2; 12 nucleotides agree with TRBD1. CDR3 sequence (DNA): TGTGCCAGCAGCCCCATGTGGGACAGGGGGCGGTCGAACACCGGGGAGCTGTTTTTT. This sequence encodes CASSPMWDRGRSNTGELFF.